Below, one T cell receptor beta chain is given with its context. Symptoms, serum thyroxine and TRAb, thyroid ultrasound, and orbital computed tomography formed the diagnostic basis. Isolation of PBMCs was performed using around 9.5 ml of fresh peripheral blood. The length of the CDR3 is 14 residues. From germline, CDR1 is MDHEN and CDR2 SYDVKM. Trimming cost V 2 bases and J 2 bases; bases outside gene matches: 2. The data are from a study of Graves' ophthalmopathy and Graves' hyperthyroidism. Study-wide context: Peripheral blood sampling preceded any treatment and occurred at initial diagnosis.

TCR beta CDR3 amplification used RNA transcripts. HTBI primers served in a first-round RT-PCR, which a second-round multiplex PCR followed. TCRdb used MiXCR to reprocess the multiplex PCR reads, holding one entry per CDR3 protein. The sample has 600,000 to 650,000 distinct CDR3 sequences, approximately 22% seen once; the top ten hold roughly 6.9%. This chain links TRBV28 with TRBJ2-5, with TRBD1 matching 7 bases. The sequence was obtained from a young woman with stable Graves' hyperthyroidism. Some clones in this sample may be carry-over from other donors' samples. The sample was peripheral blood. The CDR3 DNA sequence: TGTGCCAGCAGTTTACCGGGACAGCAAGAGACCCAGTACTTC. Translated: CASSLPGQQETQYF.